This T cell receptor beta chain was recorded in a study of OX40 agonist ivuxolimab in advanced cancers. About the study as a whole: Ivuxolimab was a fully human IgG2 agonistic monoclonal antibody targeting the costimulatory receptor OX40 (CD134). Intravenous ivuxolimab was administered to patients every 2 weeks at six dose levels: 0.01, 0.1, 0.3, 1.5, 3 and 10 mg/kg. Of the approximately 50 patients in dose escalation, 19 had hepatocellular carcinoma, some 15 had melanoma, 9 had renal cell carcinoma and 9 had head and neck cancer. The dose-escalation cohort was around 83% male with a mean age of roughly 60 years, ranging from roughly 23 to 90. Patients were allowed to have had prior anti-PD-1, anti-PD-L1 or anti-CTLA-4 therapy, and approximately 40% of the dose-escalation patients had previously received checkpoint inhibitors. Partial responses were achieved by three dose-escalation patients, of whom one had hepatocellular carcinoma and two had cutaneous melanoma. Peripheral TCRbeta sequencing was intended to test whether TCR sequence diversity was altered and clonal T-cell expansion was caused by ivuxolimab. The paper covers the monotherapy dose-escalation part of the phase I ivuxolimab trial, which included N ≈ 57 patients. The paper's findings and limits, for the study overall: Low levels of normalized T-cell clonal expansion were also seen in some nonresponding patients. In the 0.1-3.0 mg/kg groups, partial responders were among the patients with the lowest normalized peripheral clonal expansion, particularly in CD8+ T cells. The antigen specificity of the peripheral T cells that underwent clonal expansion was not determined. Clonal expansion of both CD4+ and CD8+ blood T cells was observed from baseline to week 6 at doses 0.1 to 3.0 mg/kg. On average, CD8+ T cells showed more expanded clones than CD4+ T cells after ivuxolimab.

Patients with autoimmune disease history or receiving systemic immunosuppression were excluded from the trial. Peripheral blood for TCR sequencing was collected from all dose cohorts at baseline, on cycle 4 day 1, and on cycle 7 day 1. Samples were obtained from an open-label, multicenter, first-in-human phase I dose-escalation trial of ivuxolimab. The trial enrolled adults with locally advanced or metastatic head and neck squamous cell, hepatocellular, melanoma or renal cell carcinoma. CD4+ and CD8+ T cells were sorted separately from peripheral blood before TCR sequencing. Including the terminal cysteine and phenylalanine, the CDR3 comprises 18 residues. The read is trimmed to its CDR3 DNA, 54 bases read in frame from base 1. CDR1 and CDR2, looked up from the germline V gene (reference sequence), are MNHEY and SMNVEV. Relative to germline, V is 1 base shorter and J is 8 bases shorter, with 23 bases between their ends.

About this clone itself: What this receptor recognizes is not known. Base quality data are lacking; no much larger clone is found one base away.

To sequence the TCRbeta CDR3 region, genomic DNA was isolated from the sorted cells. The immunoSEQ Assay was used for sequencing of TCRbeta CDR3 regions. TCRdb re-hosts the immuneACCESS table, in-frame sequences only. Its copies lack some clones; in the studies checked, an unresolved V gene accounts for under half of them, and the cause for the rest is not known. For this sample the table gives under 90,000 clones, of which 80% to 95% were detected only once. The top ten clonotypes cover less than 0.35% of the sample. Here the sequenced sample was CD4+ or CD8+ T cells sorted from blood, taken in a trial of the OX40 agonist ivuxolimab. The sequence derives from an adult with an advanced solid tumor such as melanoma, head and neck, liver or kidney cancer. The rearrangement combines TRBV27 with TRBJ2-2; the D gene is possibly TRBD1, with 8 bases matching. The CDR3 amino acid sequence is: CASSLFRQGQGGTGELFF. The DNA sequence is TGTGCCAGCAGTTTATTTCGACAAGGACAGGGAGGGACGGGGGAGCTGTTTTTT.